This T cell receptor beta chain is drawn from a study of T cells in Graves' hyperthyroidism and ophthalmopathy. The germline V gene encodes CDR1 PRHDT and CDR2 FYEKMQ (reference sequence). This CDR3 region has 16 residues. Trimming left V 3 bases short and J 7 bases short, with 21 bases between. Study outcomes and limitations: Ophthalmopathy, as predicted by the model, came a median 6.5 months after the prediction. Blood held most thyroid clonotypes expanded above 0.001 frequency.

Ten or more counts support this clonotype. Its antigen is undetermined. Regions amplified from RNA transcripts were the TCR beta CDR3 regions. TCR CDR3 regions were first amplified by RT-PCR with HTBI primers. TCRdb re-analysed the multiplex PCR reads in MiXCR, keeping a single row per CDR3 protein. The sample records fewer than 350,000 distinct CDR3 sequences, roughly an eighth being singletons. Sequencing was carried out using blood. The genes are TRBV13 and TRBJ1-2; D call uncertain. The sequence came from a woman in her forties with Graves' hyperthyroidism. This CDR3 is CASSFLIAGRYSGYTF. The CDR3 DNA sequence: TGTGCCAGCAGCTTTCTTATTGCAGGACGGTATAGTGGCTACACCTTC. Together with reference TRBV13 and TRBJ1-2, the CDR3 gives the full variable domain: AAGVIQSPRHLIKEKRETATLKCYPIPRHDTVYWYQQGPGQDPQFLISFYEKMQSDKGSIPDRFSAQQFSDYHSELNMSSLELGDSALYFCASSFLIAGRYSGYTFGSGTRLTVV.